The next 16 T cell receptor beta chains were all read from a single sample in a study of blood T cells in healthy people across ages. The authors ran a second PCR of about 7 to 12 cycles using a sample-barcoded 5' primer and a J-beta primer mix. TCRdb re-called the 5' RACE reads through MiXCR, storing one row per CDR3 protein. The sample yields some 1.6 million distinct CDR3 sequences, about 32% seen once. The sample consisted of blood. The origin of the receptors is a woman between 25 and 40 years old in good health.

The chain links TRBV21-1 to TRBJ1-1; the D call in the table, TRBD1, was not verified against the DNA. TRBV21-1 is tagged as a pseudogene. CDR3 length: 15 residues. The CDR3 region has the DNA TGTGCCAGCAGCAAACAGACAGAAATGAACACTGAAGCTTTCTTT. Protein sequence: CASSKQTEMNTEAFF.

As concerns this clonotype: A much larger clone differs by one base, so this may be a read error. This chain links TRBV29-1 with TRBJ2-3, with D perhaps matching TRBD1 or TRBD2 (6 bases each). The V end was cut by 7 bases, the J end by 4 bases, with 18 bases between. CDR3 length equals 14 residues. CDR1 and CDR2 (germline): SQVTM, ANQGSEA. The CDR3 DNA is TGCAGCGCCGGGAGACAGGCCTTGGCAGATACGCAGTATTTT. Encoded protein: CSAGRQALADTQYF.

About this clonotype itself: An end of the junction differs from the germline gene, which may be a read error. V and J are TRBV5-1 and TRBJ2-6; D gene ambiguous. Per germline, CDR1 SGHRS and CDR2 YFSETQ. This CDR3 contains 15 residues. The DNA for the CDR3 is TGCACCAGCAGCTTACGGTGGGCTCGGGCCAACGTCCTGACTTTC. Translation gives CTSSLRWARANVLTF. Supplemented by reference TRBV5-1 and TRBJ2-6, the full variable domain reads KAGVTQTPRYLIKTRGQQVTLSCSPISGHRSVSWYQQTPGQGLQFLFEYFSETQRNKGNFPGRFSGRQFSNSRSEMNVSTLELGDSALYLCTSSLRWARANVLTFGAGSRLTVL.

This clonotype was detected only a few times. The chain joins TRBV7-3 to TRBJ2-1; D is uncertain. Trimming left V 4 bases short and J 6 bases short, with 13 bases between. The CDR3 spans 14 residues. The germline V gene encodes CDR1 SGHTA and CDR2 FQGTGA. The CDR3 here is CASSSRAMSNEQFF. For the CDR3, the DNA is TGTGCCAGCAGCTCCCGGGCTATGAGCAATGAGCAGTTCTTC.

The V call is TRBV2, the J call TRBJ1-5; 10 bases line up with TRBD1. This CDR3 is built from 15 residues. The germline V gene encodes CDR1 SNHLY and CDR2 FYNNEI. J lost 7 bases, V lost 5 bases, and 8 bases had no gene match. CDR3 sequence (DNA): TGTGCCAGCAGTATGACAGGGGGCTTTAGCCAGCCCCAGCATTTT. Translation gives CASSMTGGFSQPQHF.

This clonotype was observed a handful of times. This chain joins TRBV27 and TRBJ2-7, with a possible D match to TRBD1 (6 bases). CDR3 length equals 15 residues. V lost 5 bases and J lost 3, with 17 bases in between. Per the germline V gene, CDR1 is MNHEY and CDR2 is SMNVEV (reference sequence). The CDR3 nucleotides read TGTGCCAGCAGTGAAGGACAGACCTTTCGCTACGAGCAGTACTTC. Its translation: CASSEGQTFRYEQYF.

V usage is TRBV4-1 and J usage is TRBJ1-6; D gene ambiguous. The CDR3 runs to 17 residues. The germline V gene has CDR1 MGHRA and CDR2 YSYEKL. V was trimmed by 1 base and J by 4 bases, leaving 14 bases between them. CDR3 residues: CASSQGRSEEYNSPLHF. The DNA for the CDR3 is TGCGCCAGCAGCCAAGGGAGGTCAGAAGAATATAATTCACCCCTCCACTTT.

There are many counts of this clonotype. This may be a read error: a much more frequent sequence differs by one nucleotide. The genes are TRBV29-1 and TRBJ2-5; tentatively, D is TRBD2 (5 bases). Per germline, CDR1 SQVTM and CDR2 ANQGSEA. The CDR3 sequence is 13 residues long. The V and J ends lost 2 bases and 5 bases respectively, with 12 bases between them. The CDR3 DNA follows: TGCAGCGTTGAATTCGGGGTAAGGGAGACCCAGTACTTC. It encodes CSVEFGVRETQYF.

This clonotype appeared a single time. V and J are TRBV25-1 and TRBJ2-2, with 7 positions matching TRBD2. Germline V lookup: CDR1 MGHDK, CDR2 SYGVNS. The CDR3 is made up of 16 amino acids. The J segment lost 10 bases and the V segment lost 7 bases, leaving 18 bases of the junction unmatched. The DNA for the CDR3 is TGTGCCAGCATGGAGGAGTTGGGGGGGAGATCCGAGGAGCTGTTTTTT. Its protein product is CASMEELGGRSEELFF.

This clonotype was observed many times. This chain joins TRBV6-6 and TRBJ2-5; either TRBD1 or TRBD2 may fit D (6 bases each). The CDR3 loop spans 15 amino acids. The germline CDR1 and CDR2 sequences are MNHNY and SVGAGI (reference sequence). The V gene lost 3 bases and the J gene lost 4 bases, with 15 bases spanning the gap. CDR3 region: CASSYPGGGSETQYF. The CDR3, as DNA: TGTGCCAGCAGTTATCCAGGAGGGGGATCAGAGACCCAGTACTTC.

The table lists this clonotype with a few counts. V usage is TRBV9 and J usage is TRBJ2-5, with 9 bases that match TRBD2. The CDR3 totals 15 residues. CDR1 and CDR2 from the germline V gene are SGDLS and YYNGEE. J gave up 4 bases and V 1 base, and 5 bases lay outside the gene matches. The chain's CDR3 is CASSVNPLAGETQYF. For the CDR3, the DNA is TGTGCCAGCAGCGTAAACCCACTAGCGGGAGAGACCCAGTACTTC.

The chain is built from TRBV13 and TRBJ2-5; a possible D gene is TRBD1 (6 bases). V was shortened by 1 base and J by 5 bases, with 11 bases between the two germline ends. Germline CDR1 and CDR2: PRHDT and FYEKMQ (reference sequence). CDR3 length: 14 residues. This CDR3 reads CASSLVLRGETQYF. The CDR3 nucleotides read TGTGCCAGCAGCTTAGTACTCAGGGGCGAGACCCAGTACTTC.

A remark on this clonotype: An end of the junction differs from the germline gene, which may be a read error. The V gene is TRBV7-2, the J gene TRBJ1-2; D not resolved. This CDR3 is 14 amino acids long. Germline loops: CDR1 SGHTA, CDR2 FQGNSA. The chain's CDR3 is CASSWAETNYGHTF. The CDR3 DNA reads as TGTGCCAGCAGCTGGGCGGAGACTAACTATGGCCACACCTTC. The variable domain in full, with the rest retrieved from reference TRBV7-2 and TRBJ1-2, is GAGVSQSPSNKVTEKGKDVELRCDPISGHTALYWYRQSLGQGLEFLIYFQGNSAPDKSGLPSDRFSAERTGGSVSTLTIQRTQQEDSAVYLCASSWAETNYGHTFGSGTRLTVV.

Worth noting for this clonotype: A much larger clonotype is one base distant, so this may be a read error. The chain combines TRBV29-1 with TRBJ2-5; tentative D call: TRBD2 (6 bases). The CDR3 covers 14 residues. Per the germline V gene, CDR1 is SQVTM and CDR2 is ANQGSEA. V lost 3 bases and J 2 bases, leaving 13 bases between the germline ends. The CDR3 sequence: CSVDTLEGQETQYF. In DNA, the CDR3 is TGCAGCGTTGATACGCTGGAGGGGCAAGAGACCCAGTACTTC.

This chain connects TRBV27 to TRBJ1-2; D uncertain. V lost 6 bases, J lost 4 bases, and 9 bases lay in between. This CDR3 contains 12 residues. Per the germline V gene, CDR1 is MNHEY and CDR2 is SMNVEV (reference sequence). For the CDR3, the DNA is TGTGCCAGCAGAGGACCTACCTATGGCTACACCTTC. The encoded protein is CASRGPTYGYTF.

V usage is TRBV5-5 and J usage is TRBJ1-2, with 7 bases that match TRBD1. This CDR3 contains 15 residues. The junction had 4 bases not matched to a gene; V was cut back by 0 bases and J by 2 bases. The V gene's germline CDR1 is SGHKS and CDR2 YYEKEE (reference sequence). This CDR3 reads CASSLETGPNYGYTF. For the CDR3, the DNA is TGTGCCAGCAGCTTGGAGACAGGGCCAAACTATGGCTACACCTTC. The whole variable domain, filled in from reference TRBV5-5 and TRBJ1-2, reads DAGVTQSPTHLIKTRGQQVTLRCSPISGHKSVSWYQQVLGQGPQFIFQYYEKEERGRGNFPDRFSARQFPNYSSELNVNALLLGDSALYLCASSLETGPNYGYTFGSGTRLTVV.